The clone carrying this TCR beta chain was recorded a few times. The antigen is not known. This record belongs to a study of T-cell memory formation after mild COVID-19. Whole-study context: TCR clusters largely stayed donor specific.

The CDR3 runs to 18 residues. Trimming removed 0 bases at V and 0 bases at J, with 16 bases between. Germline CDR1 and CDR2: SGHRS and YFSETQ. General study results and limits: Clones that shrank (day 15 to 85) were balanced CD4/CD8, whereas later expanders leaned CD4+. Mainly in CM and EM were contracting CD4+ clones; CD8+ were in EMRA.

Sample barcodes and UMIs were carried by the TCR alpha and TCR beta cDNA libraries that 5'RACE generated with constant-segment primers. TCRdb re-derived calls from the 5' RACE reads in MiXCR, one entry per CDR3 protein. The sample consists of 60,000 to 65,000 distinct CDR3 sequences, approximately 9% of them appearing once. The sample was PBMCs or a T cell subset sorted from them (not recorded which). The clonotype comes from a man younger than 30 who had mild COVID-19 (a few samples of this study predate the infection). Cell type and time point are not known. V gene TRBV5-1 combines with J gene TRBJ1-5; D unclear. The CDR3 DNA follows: TGCGCCAGCAGCTTGGGGCCATCAGGAGACCTTAGCAATCAGCCCCAGCATTTT. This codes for CASSLGPSGDLSNQPQHF.